Listed below are T cell receptor beta chains from one sample, sequenced in a study of blood T cell repertoires in COVID-19. Assay used: immunoSEQ multiplex PCR; TCRdb lists only in-frame clones, some missing. The sample holds under 200,000 clones, roughly 78% seen once. Sequenced input: peripheral blood. Source of these receptors: a man in his 70s with active or convalescent COVID-19. Both conserved end residues are part of each CDR3. Fields, in order: CDR3 length, J gene, clone size, D gene, V gene, CDR3 protein, CDR3 DNA. The D gene is left open where the match is weak. Size tells how often a clone was seen (once, few, many) or the class of an expanded clone, and some rows leave it out.

length: 15
J: TRBJ2-1
size: .
D: TRBD2
V: TRBV27
CDR3: CASSGQREPYNEQFF
DNA: TGTGCCAGCAGTGGACAGCGGGAGCCCTACAATGAGCAGTTCTTC

length: 11
J: TRBJ1-1
size: once
D: .
V: TRBV20-1
CDR3: CSGQLNTEAFF
DNA: TGCAGTGGACAGCTGAACACTGAAGCTTTCTTT

length: 15
J: TRBJ1-3
size: few
D: TRBD1
V: TRBV6-5
CDR3: CASSYGGTAGNTIYF
DNA: TGTGCCAGCAGTTACGGGGGGACAGCTGGAAACACCATATATTTT

length: 13
J: TRBJ1-3
size: .
D: .
V: TRBV5-4
CDR3: CASTEGYGNTIYF
DNA: TGTGCCAGCACGGAGGGATATGGAAACACCATATATTTT

length: 13
J: TRBJ1-2
size: .
D: TRBD1
V: TRBV19
CDR3: CASSNRGLSGYTF
DNA: TGTGCCAGTAGCAACAGGGGATTGAGCGGCTACACCTTC

length: 14
J: TRBJ1-4
size: .
D: TRBD1
V: TRBV28
CDR3: CASRGGWSNEKLFF
DNA: TGTGCCAGCAGAGGGGGCTGGTCTAATGAAAAACTGTTTTTT

length: 14
J: TRBJ2-1
size: .
D: .
V: TRBV7-3
CDR3: CASSGQPGDNEQFF
DNA: TGTGCCAGCAGCGGTCAACCTGGAGACAATGAGCAGTTCTTC

length: 13
J: TRBJ2-7
size: .
D: TRBD1
V: TRBV27
CDR3: CASRGQGTREQYF
DNA: TGTGCCAGTCGCGGACAGGGGACTCGCGAGCAGTACTTC

length: 15
J: TRBJ1-1
size: .
D: TRBD1
V: TRBV6-2/TRBV6-3
CDR3: CASSYSSGTGANLFF
DNA: TGTGCCAGCAGTTACTCTTCCGGGACAGGGGCCAACCTTTTCTTT

length: 15
J: TRBJ2-1
size: few
D: .
V: TRBV9
CDR3: CASSVGGSNYNEQFF
DNA: TGTGCCAGCAGCGTAGGAGGCTCGAACTACAATGAGCAGTTCTTC

length: 14
J: TRBJ1-2
size: few
D: .
V: TRBV15
CDR3: CATSRDAVGYGYTF
DNA: TGTGCCACCAGCAGAGACGCGGTGGGCTATGGCTACACCTTC

length: 14
J: TRBJ2-1
size: few
D: TRBD1
V: TRBV2
CDR3: CASSDGQGNNEQFF
DNA: TGTGCCAGCAGTGACGGACAGGGGAACAATGAGCAGTTCTTC

length: 12
J: TRBJ2-7
size: .
D: TRBD1
V: TRBV7-8
CDR3: CASSRPTGGKYF
DNA: TGTGCCAGCAGCCGTCCCACAGGGGGCAAGTACTTC

length: 14
J: TRBJ1-4
size: .
D: .
V: TRBV19
CDR3: CASSPGRANEKLFF
DNA: TGTGCCAGTAGCCCAGGGAGGGCTAATGAAAAACTGTTTTTT

length: 12
J: TRBJ2-2
size: .
D: .
V: TRBV6-5
CDR3: CASKGDTGELFF
DNA: TGTGCCAGCAAGGGGGACACCGGGGAGCTGTTTTTT

length: 15
J: TRBJ2-5
size: .
D: TRBD2
V: TRBV5-1
CDR3: CASSLFTSGRETQYF
DNA: TGCGCCAGCAGCTTGTTTACTAGCGGGAGAGAGACCCAGTACTTC

length: 15
J: TRBJ2-5
size: .
D: TRBD2
V: TRBV7-3
CDR3: CASSMTSGRGETQYF
DNA: TGTGCCAGCAGCATGACTAGCGGGAGAGGTGAGACCCAGTACTTC

length: 14
J: TRBJ1-1
size: .
D: .
V: TRBV5-1
CDR3: CASSLGAEGTEAFF
DNA: TGCGCCAGCAGCTTGGGGGCAGAGGGCACTGAAGCTTTCTTT

length: 15
J: TRBJ1-2
size: .
D: TRBD1
V: TRBV18
CDR3: CASSLPGTGAKGYTF
DNA: TGTGCCAGCTCACTTCCCGGGACAGGGGCGAAGGGCTACACCTTC

length: 15
J: TRBJ2-2
size: .
D: TRBD1
V: TRBV24-1
CDR3: CATSDPGQGIGELFF
DNA: TGTGCCACCAGTGACCCGGGACAGGGCATCGGGGAGCTGTTTTTT

length: 16
J: TRBJ1-3
size: .
D: .
V: TRBV4-2
CDR3: CASSQGGQASGNTIYF
DNA: TGTGCCAGCAGCCAGGGGGGGCAGGCCTCTGGAAACACCATATATTTT

length: 14
J: TRBJ1-2
size: .
D: .
V: TRBV5-1
CDR3: CASSLAGQEGGYTF
DNA: TGCGCCAGCAGCTTGGCGGGGCAGGAGGGTGGCTACACCTTC

length: 16
J: TRBJ1-2
size: .
D: .
V: TRBV13
CDR3: CASSSPGERGRRGYTF
DNA: TGTGCCAGCAGCTCCCCGGGCGAACGGGGAAGGAGAGGCTACACCTTC

length: 16
J: TRBJ1-5
size: .
D: TRBD1
V: TRBV18
CDR3: CASSPPGDRASQPQHF
DNA: TGTGCCAGCTCACCACCGGGCGACAGGGCAAGTCAGCCCCAGCATTTT

length: 13
J: TRBJ2-5
size: .
D: .
V: TRBV30
CDR3: CAWSGMEQETQYF
DNA: TGTGCCTGGAGTGGGATGGAGCAAGAGACCCAGTACTTC

length: 19
J: TRBJ2-1
size: few
D: TRBD2
V: TRBV7-8
CDR3: CASSSYLAGPTSSYNEQFF
DNA: TGTGCCAGCAGCTCGTACCTAGCGGGCCCAACTAGCTCCTACAATGAGCAGTTCTTC

length: 13
J: TRBJ2-2
size: few
D: .
V: TRBV6-5
CDR3: CASSYVGLRELFF
DNA: TGTGCCAGCAGTTACGTGGGGCTTAGGGAGCTGTTTTTT